Shown below are 20 T cell receptor beta chains from a single sample sequenced in a study (dated by TCRdb to the mid-2010s). Libraries were built with 5' RACE. TCRdb lists the instrument as Illumina MiSeq. TCRdb cleaned the public reads at Q25 with fastp, built clones with MiXCR and kept in-frame beta chains. Each entry merges the rows of one CDR3 protein and shows their most common DNA and genes. This sample gives around 55,000 distinct CDR3 sequences in total; 20% of them show up just once. The leading ten clones occupy 3% to 4% of the sample. Cells that were CD4+CD25+CD127-/low were isolated as Tregs. Sequenced sample: tumor-infiltrating Tregs sorted from the breast tumor. Every receptor here comes from a female donor with breast cancer.

This clonotype was found many times. V gene TRBV11-1 combines with J gene TRBJ2-4; the D gene is possibly TRBD1 (5 bases). The V end was cut by 3 bases, the J end by 0 bases, with 6 bases between. The germline gives CDR1 SGHAT, CDR2 FQDESV (reference sequence). The CDR3 contains 14 residues. The DNA for the CDR3 is TGTGCCAGCAGCTTCAGGGTAGCCAAAAACATTCAGTACTTC. As protein: CASSFRVAKNIQYF.

This clonotype has a count of ten or more. The gene calls are TRBV10-1 and TRBJ1-1; unclear D gene. The germline V and J ends were trimmed by 11 bases and 3 bases, with 10 bases remaining between them. Germline assignment: CDR1 WNHNN and CDR2 SYGVQD (reference sequence). The CDR3 has 11 residues. CDR3 coding DNA: TGCGCCCCCAAGACCCACACTGAAGCTTTCTTT. It specifies CAPKTHTEAFF.

This clonotype showed up just a few times. This chain uses TRBV9 with TRBJ2-3, with a tentative D call TRBD2 (5 bases). Germline CDR1 and CDR2: SGDLS and YYNGEE. CDR3 size: 13 residues. V shed 6 bases and J shed 2 bases, with 10 bases lying between them. The CDR3 sequence is CASNVGDTDTQYF. CDR3 DNA: TGTGCCAGCAATGTCGGGGACACAGATACGCAGTATTTT.

This clonotype was seen just once. This CDR3 fails to terminate in the conserved phenylalanine or tryptophan, so it likely reflects a read error. V is TRBV20-1 and J is TRBJ1-2; D unclear. V was clipped by 1 base and J by 4 bases, with 10 bases between them. Germline V gives CDR1 DFQATT, CDR2 SNEGSKA (reference sequence). The CDR3 is made up of 13 amino acids. CDR3 coding DNA: TGCAGTGCTAGAGGTCTATCGGGCTATGGCTACACCTCC. Its translation is CSARGLSGYGYTS.

This rearrangement joins TRBV5-5 to TRBJ2-3; D remains ambiguous. The ends were cut back, 0 bases at V and 2 bases at J, with 7 bases in the middle. Germline CDR1 reads SGHKS; CDR2 reads YYEKEE (reference sequence). The length of the CDR3 is 14 residues. CDR3 bases: TGTGCCAGCAGCTTGGACAGATTCACAGATACGCAGTATTTT. Its translation: CASSLDRFTDTQYF.

This rearrangement joins TRBV7-9 to TRBJ1-1, with D hard to call. Trimming shortened V by 3 bases and J by 7 bases, and 6 bases separated the two germline ends. The germline V gene encodes CDR1 SEHNR and CDR2 FQNEAQ (reference sequence). CDR3 size: 11 residues. CDR3 nucleotides: TGTGCCAGCAGCTTCGCCGGTGAAGCTTTCTTT. It translates to CASSFAGEAFF. The whole variable domain, remainder taken from reference TRBV7-9 and TRBJ1-1, is DTGVSQNPRHKITKRGQNVTFRCDPISEHNRLYWYRQTLGQGPEFLTYFQNEAQLEKSRLLSDRFSAERPKGSFSTLEIQRTEQGDSAMYLCASSFAGEAFFGQGTRLTVV.

This clonotype was picked up many times. The rearrangement joins TRBV6-2 or TRBV6-3 to TRBJ1-5; possible D gene TRBD1, 5 bases. V dropped 5 bases and J dropped 5 bases, with 22 bases sitting between them. Germline CDR1 and CDR2: MNHEY and SVGEGT. CDR3 size: 17 residues. The DNA of the CDR3 is TGTGCCAGCAGTGGGGCAGGGCGCCTTAGAGGGGATCAGCCCCAGCATTTT. It is translated as CASSGAGRLRGDQPQHF.

This clonotype was recorded at least ten times. The chain uses TRBV7-2 and TRBJ2-1, with D uncertain. There are 13 residues in the CDR3. V was cut by 5 bases and J by 9 bases, with 14 bases left in between. Germline V CDR1 and CDR2: SGHTA, FQGNSA. The CDR3 is CASSPAKGAEQFF. The CDR3 DNA is TGTGCCAGCAGCCCCGCCAAGGGTGCTGAGCAGTTCTTC. The complete variable domain, with remaining parts taken from reference TRBV7-2 and TRBJ2-1, reads GAGVSQSPSNKVTEKGKDVELRCDPISGHTALYWYRQSLGQGLEFLIYFQGNSAPDKSGLPSDRFSAERTGGSVSTLTIQRTQQEDSAVYLCASSPAKGAEQFFGPGTRLTVL.

CDR3 sequence reads: CASSPQIVSGPNTGELFF. CDR3 DNA: TGTGCCAGCAGCCCCCAAATAGTCAGCGGACCTAACACCGGGGAGCTGTTTTTT. The genes are TRBV9 and TRBJ2-2, with D perhaps TRBD2 (5 bases). This CDR3 has 18 residues. The germline gives CDR1 SGDLS, CDR2 YYNGEE. Trimming stripped 4 bases from V and 2 bases from J, with 21 bases between.

Concerning this clonotype: This may stem from a read error, because a much larger clone lies one nucleotide away. The chain carries TRBV4-3 and TRBJ1-6, with 8 bases that match TRBD1. This CDR3 is built from 16 residues. Per germline, CDR1 LGHNA and CDR2 YSLEER. CDR3 coding DNA: TGCGCCAGCAGCCAAGAAGGGGGACAGGCCTATTCACCCCACCACTTT. Translated, it gives CASSQEGGQAYSPHHF.

The table lists this clonotype with a few counts. The gene calls are TRBV6-5 and TRBJ1-2; 8 nucleotides match TRBD1. CDR1 is MNHEY, CDR2 SVGAGI, per germline. Trimming removed 5 bases from V and 7 bases from J; junction bases left unmatched: 12. The CDR3 runs to 15 residues. CDR3 nucleotide sequence: TGTGCCAGCAGTCAGGCAGGGGGCCGTATAGGTGGCTACACCTTC. Translation: CASSQAGGRIGGYTF.

This clonotype was counted between two and nine times. The rearrangement uses TRBV4-1 and TRBJ1-2; D remains ambiguous. The CDR3 has 13 residues. CDR1 is MGHRA, CDR2 YSYEKL, per germline. V lost 5 bases and J 0 bases, leaving 7 bases between the germline ends. DNA of the CDR3: TGCGCCAGCAGCGTAGACACTAACTATGGCTACACCTTC. Translating gives CASSVDTNYGYTF.

The genes are TRBV7-8 and TRBJ1-4; D is unresolved. The V and J ends lost 1 base and 2 bases respectively, with 23 bases between them. The germline CDR1 and CDR2 sequences are SGHVS and FQNEAQ. The CDR3 consists of 20 residues. The CDR3 region is CASSLESPPNREPTNEKLFF. In DNA, the CDR3 is TGTGCCAGCAGCTTAGAATCACCCCCGAACCGGGAGCCTACTAATGAAAAACTGTTTTTT.

This clonotype was counted a few times. The chain is built from TRBV14 and TRBJ1-1; D is possibly TRBD1 (5 bases). The CDR3 length is 13 residues. Germline V gene lookup returns CDR1 SGHDN and CDR2 FVKESK. V was shortened by 2 bases and J by 5 bases, with 9 bases between the two germline ends. The CDR3 nucleotides read TGTGCCAGCAGCCAAAACCAGGGTACTGAAGCTTTCTTT. Translation gives CASSQNQGTEAFF.

This clonotype was recorded at least ten times. This chain joins TRBV5-1 and TRBJ1-6; D call uncertain. V was shortened by 3 bases and J by 7 bases, with 11 bases between the two germline ends. There are 14 residues in the CDR3. Germline CDR1 is SGHRS and CDR2 is YFSETQ. CDR3 DNA sequence: TGCGCCAGCAGCTCACCCGCAGGAAATTCACCCCTCCACTTT. It yields the protein CASSSPAGNSPLHF.

Comment on this clonotype: The junction departs from the called germline gene at one end, perhaps through a read error. The chain has TRBV7-2 and TRBJ2-3; D gene unclear. The CDR3 spans 12 residues. Germline V gene data show CDR1 as SGHTA and CDR2 as FQGNSA. The CDR3 sequence is CANSLRADTQYF. As DNA, the CDR3 is TGTGCCAACAGCCTTAGGGCAGATACGCAGTATTTT.

The chain is built from TRBV27 and TRBJ1-4; D is unclear. The germline V and J ends were trimmed by 3 bases and 8 bases, with 10 bases remaining between them. Per germline, CDR1 MNHEY and CDR2 SMNVEV (reference sequence). The CDR3 has 13 amino acids. CDR3 residues: CASSFRSAEKLFF. The CDR3 DNA reads as TGTGCCAGCAGTTTTAGGTCGGCGGAAAAACTGTTTTTT.

This chain joins TRBV5-1 and TRBJ2-1, with 8 bases that match TRBD2. Germline lookup yields CDR1 SGHRS and CDR2 YFSETQ. The CDR3 sequence is 16 residues long. The junction had 12 bases not matched to a gene; V was cut back by 1 base and J by 9 bases. CDR3 protein: CASSLRPAGEVGEQFF. The CDR3 DNA reads TGCGCCAGCAGCTTGCGGCCAGCGGGAGAGGTGGGTGAGCAGTTCTTC. Looking up the rest from reference TRBV5-1 and TRBJ2-1 gives the full variable domain: KAGVTQTPRYLIKTRGQQVTLSCSPISGHRSVSWYQQTPGQGLQFLFEYFSETQRNKGNFPGRFSGRQFSNSRSEMNVSTLELGDSALYLCASSLRPAGEVGEQFFGPGTRLTVL.

The chain is built from TRBV7-3 and TRBJ2-2; 7 positions match TRBD2. V shed 5 bases and J 5 bases; nucleotides not matched to a gene: 11. CDR1 and CDR2 from the germline V gene are SGHTA and FQGTGA. CDR3 length equals 16 residues. CDR3 loop: CASSPGRRGGTGELFF. The CDR3 DNA reads as TGTGCCAGCAGCCCTGGGCGCCGGGGAGGGACCGGGGAGCTGTTTTTT.

This chain uses TRBV12-3 or TRBV12-4 with TRBJ2-3, with D tentatively TRBD2 (5 bases). This CDR3 has 15 amino acids. Trimming took 4 bases from V and 0 from J, leaving 11 bases between them. As DNA, the CDR3 is TGTGCCAGCAGTTCCCTCCGGAGGAGCACAGATACGCAGTATTTT. It specifies CASSSLRRSTDTQYF.